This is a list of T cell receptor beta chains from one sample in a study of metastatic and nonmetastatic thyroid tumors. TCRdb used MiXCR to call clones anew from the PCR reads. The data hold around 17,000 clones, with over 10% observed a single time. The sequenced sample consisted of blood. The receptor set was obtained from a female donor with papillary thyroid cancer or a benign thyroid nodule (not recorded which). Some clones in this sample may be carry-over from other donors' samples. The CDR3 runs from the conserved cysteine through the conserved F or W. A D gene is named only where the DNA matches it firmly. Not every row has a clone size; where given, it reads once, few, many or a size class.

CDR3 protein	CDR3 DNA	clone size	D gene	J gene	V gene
CASSVQVMSYEQYF	TGTGCCAGCAGCGTACAGGTTATGTCCTACGAGCAGTACTTC	medium-sized	NA	TRBJ2-7	TRBV6-1
CASRPDRGAEAFF	TGTGCCAGCAGACCAGACAGGGGGGCTGAAGCTTTCTTT	medium-sized	TRBD1	TRBJ1-1	TRBV28
CASRPPSCGPYEQYF	TGTGCCAGCAGACCTCCTAGCTGTGGACCCTACGAGCAGTACTTC	few	NA	TRBJ2-7	TRBV2
CASSRGETYEQYF	TGTGCCAGCAGTCGGGGGGAAACCTACGAGCAGTACTTC	medium-sized	TRBD2	TRBJ2-7	TRBV6-1
CASSPGTSGRKETQYF	TGTGCCAGCAGCCCCGGGACTAGCGGAAGAAAAGAGACCCAGTACTTC	many	TRBD2	TRBJ2-5	TRBV3-1
CASSYLSPGANEQFF	TGTGCCAGCAGTTACCTTTCCCCGGGGGCCAATGAGCAGTTCTTC	many	NA	TRBJ2-1	TRBV6-6
CASSLVGADYGYTF	TGTGCCAGCAGCTTAGTAGGGGCGGACTATGGCTACACCTTC	many	NA	TRBJ1-2	TRBV7-9
CASSIADRGSYEQYF	TGTGCCAGTAGTATAGCGGACAGGGGATCCTACGAGCAGTACTTC	medium-sized	TRBD1	TRBJ2-7	TRBV19
CASSQTGPANTGELFF	TGTGCCAGCAGCCAAACGGGACCCGCGAACACCGGGGAGCTGTTTTTT	many	NA	TRBJ2-2	TRBV7-3
CATQGQGDTGELFF	TGTGCCACGCAAGGACAGGGGGACACCGGGGAGCTGTTTTTT	few	TRBD1	TRBJ2-2	TRBV24-1
CASSSGGTQYF	TGTGCCAGCAGCTCGGGAGGGACCCAGTACTTC	many	TRBD2	TRBJ2-5	TRBV7-2
CASRIGPEAFF	TGTGCCAGCAGGATCGGGCCTGAAGCTTTCTTT	many	NA	TRBJ1-1	TRBV6-1
CASSQALGTMGWGNYGYTF	TGCGCCAGCAGCCAAGCCCTTGGAACTATGGGGTGGGGAAACTATGGCTACACCTTC	many	NA	TRBJ1-2	TRBV4-1
CASARTNVETQYF	TGTGCCTCGGCCAGGACTAATGTAGAGACCCAGTACTTC	many	NA	TRBJ2-5	TRBV19
CASSPRVDYGYNF	TGTGCCAGCAGTCCCCGGGTGGACTATGGATACAACTTC	few	NA	TRBJ1-2	TRBV6-1
CASSPLGQVKPEAFF	TGTGCCAGCTCACCGTTAGGACAGGTCAAGCCTGAAGCTTTCTTT	many	TRBD1	TRBJ1-1	TRBV18
CASSIQGGQGAGQPQHF	TGTGCCAGTAGTATACAGGGGGGACAGGGGGCTGGTCAGCCCCAGCATTTT	many	TRBD1	TRBJ1-5	TRBV19
CASRLGGNQPQHF	TGTGCCAGCAGGCTGGGGGGCAATCAGCCCCAGCATTTT	NA	NA	TRBJ1-5	TRBV6-1
CASSPEGSMELGAFF	TGTGCCAGTAGCCCAGAGGGCAGTATGGAATTGGGGGCTTTCTTT	many	NA	TRBJ1-1	TRBV19
CASSPIREYNEQFF	TGTGCCAGCAGTCCGATAAGGGAGTACAATGAGCAGTTCTTC	medium-sized	NA	TRBJ2-1	TRBV28
CASSMRQLSGVKMFF	TGTGCCAGCAGTATGAGACAGCTCAGCGGGGTAAAAATGTTTTTT	few	NA	TRBJ1-4	TRBV28
CASSLAETQYF	TGTGCCAGCAGCTTGGCAGAGACCCAGTACTTC	many	NA	TRBJ2-5	TRBV7-9
CASGGPGRGSYNEQFF	TGTGCCAGCGGGGGGCCCGGCAGGGGCTCCTACAATGAGCAGTTCTTC	many	NA	TRBJ2-1	TRBV28
CASSVLEGVNTEAFF	TGTGCCAGCTCAGTTCTCGAGGGGGTGAACACTGAAGCTTTCTTT	few	NA	TRBJ1-1	TRBV28